This is a list of T cell receptor beta chains from one sample in a study of blood T cell repertoires in COVID-19. The assay was immunoSEQ multiplex PCR, and TCRdb's table has in-frame clones only and misses some. Of 80,000 or so clones listed, about 86% are singletons. The specimen sequenced was peripheral blood. The receptors originated from an elderly man with acute or convalescent COVID-19. Each CDR3 is given with its conserved first and last residue. D genes are given only for firm matches. Size is omitted from some rows. Given values are once, few, many or a class for expanded clones.

>NA|TRBJ1-1|NA|TRBV5-8
TGTGCCAGCAGCTTGGGTACGGGGGGCACTGAAGCTTTCTTT
CASSLGTGGTEAFF
>NA|TRBJ1-5|NA|TRBV6-2/TRBV6-3
TGTGCCAGCAGTTATCTACGAGATCAGCCCCAGCATTTT
CASSYLRDQPQHF
>NA|TRBJ2-1|TRBD2|TRBV19
TGTGCCAGTAGTCCTCCTAGACTAGCGGGCTCCTACAATGAGCAGTTCTTC
CASSPPRLAGSYNEQFF
>NA|TRBJ1-2|NA|TRBV11-2
TGTGCCAGCAGCTTAGAGGTGGGGCCGCACACCTTC
CASSLEVGPHTF
>once|TRBJ2-7|TRBD1|TRBV5-4
TGTGCCAGCAGCTTGGAATACAGGGACAGAGGCTCCTACGAGCAGTACTTC
CASSLEYRDRGSYEQYF
>few|TRBJ1-5|TRBD1|TRBV5-1
TGCGCCAGCAGCCCCGGGACAGGCGATCAGCCCCAGCATTTT
CASSPGTGDQPQHF
>hyperexpanded|TRBJ1-2|NA|TRBV11-2
TGTGCCAGCAGCGAAAACAGGGCTCCACACTATGGCTACACCTTC
CASSENRAPHYGYTF
>NA|TRBJ1-2|NA|TRBV28
TGTGCCAGCAGTTTCCGAGGACAGTTAGCTAACTATGGCTACACCTTC
CASSFRGQLANYGYTF
>NA|TRBJ1-5|TRBD1|TRBV28
TGTGCCAGCAGACTCTCCGGGACAGGTCGGAGCCAGCCCCAGCATTTT
CASRLSGTGRSQPQHF
>NA|TRBJ1-6|NA|TRBV18
TGTGCCAGCTCACAAGTACAGGTGAATTCACCCCTCCACTTT
CASSQVQVNSPLHF
>NA|TRBJ2-1|TRBD2|TRBV28
TGTGCCAGCAGTTCCCCTGGGACTAGCGGAGACAATGAGCAGTTCTTC
CASSSPGTSGDNEQFF
>NA|TRBJ2-5|TRBD2|TRBV9
TGTGCCAGCAGCGTAGGGGGGACTAGCGAAGAGACCCAGTACTTC
CASSVGGTSEETQYF
>NA|TRBJ2-7|TRBD1|TRBV5-1
TGCGCCAGCAGCTTGGCAGGGACAGGGCGAGAGCAGTACTTC
CASSLAGTGREQYF
>NA|TRBJ1-2|TRBD1|TRBV27
TGTGCCAGCAGAACTACAGGGGGGAAGGACACCTTC
CASRTTGGKDTF
>NA|TRBJ2-5|TRBD1|TRBV19
TGTGCCAGTAGTATCGACAGGGGCTACGAGACCCAGTACTTC
CASSIDRGYETQYF
>NA|TRBJ1-2|NA|TRBV29-1
TGCAGCGTGGCTTCAGGGAATCGCGGCTATGGCTACACCTTC
CSVASGNRGYGYTF
>NA|TRBJ1-1|NA|TRBV5-1
TGCGCCAGCAGCTTGAGAGTCGGAGTGGGGAACACTGAAGCTTTCTTT
CASSLRVGVGNTEAFF
>NA|TRBJ1-1|NA|TRBV10-1
TGCGCCAGCAGTGAGCCCGGCACTGAAGCTTTCTTT
CASSEPGTEAFF
>NA|TRBJ2-3|NA|TRBV11-3
TGTGCCAGCAGCTCAGGGACTAGCACAGATACGCAGTATTTT
CASSSGTSTDTQYF
>NA|TRBJ1-2|TRBD1|TRBV6-2/TRBV6-3
TGTGCCAGCAGTGGGACAGGAACTAACTATGGCTACACCTTC
CASSGTGTNYGYTF
>NA|TRBJ1-2|NA|TRBV9
TGTGCCAGCAGCGTAACAGAAAACTATGGCTACACCTTC
CASSVTENYGYTF
>NA|TRBJ2-1|NA|TRBV5-4
TGTGCCAGCAGCTTGGCGGCAGACAAGTATGAGCAGTTCTTC
CASSLAADKYEQFF
>NA|TRBJ1-4|NA|TRBV28
TGTGCCAGCCAAGGGGCCTTAGCGGTAAAACTGTTTTTT
CASQGALAVKLFF
>NA|TRBJ1-2|NA|TRBV7-2
TGTGCCAGCAGTTTCACAGGGTTTGACGGCTACACCTTC
CASSFTGFDGYTF
>few|TRBJ1-1|TRBD1|TRBV4-3
TGCGCCAGCAGCCCCCAAGGGTCGACAGGGGGAAAGGTGAACACTGAAGCTTTCTTT
CASSPQGSTGGKVNTEAFF
>NA|TRBJ1-1|TRBD1|TRBV24-1
TGTGCCACCAGTGATTCCGGGACAGGGGTCACTGAAGCTTTCTTT
CATSDSGTGVTEAFF
>NA|TRBJ2-3|TRBD2|TRBV29-1
TGCAGCGTATGCCGACTAGCGACCACAGATACGCAGTATTTT
CSVCRLATTDTQYF
>NA|TRBJ2-5|NA|TRBV24-1
TGTGCCACCAGTGATTTGGTTCAGGGAGAGACCCAGTACTTC
CATSDLVQGETQYF
>NA|TRBJ2-5|TRBD1|TRBV18
TGTGCCAGCTCACCGGGGACAGGGCAGGAGACCCAGTACTTC
CASSPGTGQETQYF
>NA|TRBJ1-4|TRBD1|TRBV6-5
TGTGCCAGCAGGAGCTCCGGGACAGGGTACGAAAAACTGTTTTTT
CASRSSGTGYEKLFF
>NA|TRBJ1-3|NA|TRBV7-7
TGTGCTAGCAGCCAGGGAACTGGAAACACCATATATTTT
CASSQGTGNTIYF
>NA|TRBJ2-4|TRBD1|TRBV19
TGTGCCAGTAGTATAGCGGGGGACAGGTTAAACATTCAGTACTTC
CASSIAGDRLNIQYF
>NA|TRBJ1-1|NA|TRBV7-9
TGTGCCAGCAGCTTTAGGGGGAACACTGAAGCTTTCTTT
CASSFRGNTEAFF
>NA|TRBJ1-4|NA|TRBV7-9
TGTGCCAGCAGCCCCTCCTTGAGGGCGAATGAAAAACTGTTTTTT
CASSPSLRANEKLFF
>NA|TRBJ1-1|NA|TRBV28
TGTGCCAGCAGTTTGGACTCCTCGGCGGGCACTGAAGCTTTCTTT
CASSLDSSAGTEAFF
>NA|TRBJ2-7|NA|TRBV19
TGTGCCAGTAGTATAGATCGAGGGCGGAAGCAGTACTTC
CASSIDRGRKQYF
>NA|TRBJ2-1|TRBD1|TRBV7-3
TGTGCCAGCAGCCTGATGACAGGGCAGGATGAGCAGTTCTTC
CASSLMTGQDEQFF
>NA|TRBJ1-2|TRBD1|TRBV3-1/TRBV3-2
TGTGCCAGCAGACAGACAGGGTCTCGGGACTATGGCTACACCTTC
CASRQTGSRDYGYTF
>NA|TRBJ2-7|NA|TRBV7-2
TGTGCCAGCAGCTTCTTTGACAGGACCTACGAGCAGTACTTC
CASSFFDRTYEQYF
>NA|TRBJ1-3|NA|TRBV14
TGTGCCAGCAGCCAAGAGGTGTACAGCGGAAACACCATATATTTT
CASSQEVYSGNTIYF
>NA|TRBJ1-3|TRBD1|TRBV14
TGTGCCAGCAGCCAAGATTCCCGGAGACACAGGGGGAGTGGAAACACCATATATTTT
CASSQDSRRHRGSGNTIYF
>NA|TRBJ2-2|TRBD1|TRBV18
TGTGCCAGCTCACGGACAGGGGGCAACACCGGGGAGCTGTTTTTT
CASSRTGGNTGELFF
>NA|TRBJ1-3|NA|TRBV3-1/TRBV3-2
TGTGCCAGCAGCCAAATGACAGGTGCCTCTGGAAACACCATATATTTT
CASSQMTGASGNTIYF
>NA|TRBJ2-1|TRBD2|TRBV9
TGTGCCAGCAGCCCAAGACTAGCGGGAGTAAGGACCTACAATGAGCAGTTCTTC
CASSPRLAGVRTYNEQFF